These 29 T cell receptor beta chains were all obtained from the same sample, sequenced in a study of siplizumab effects on memory and regulatory T cells. The assay was immunoSEQ multiplex PCR, and TCRdb's table has in-frame clones only and misses some. This sample carries tens of thousands of clones, about 93% of them seen once, and the ten largest clones take roughly 15%. Sequencing was carried out using CD8+ T cells sorted from blood. The source is a human donor in good health.

The chain carries TRBV29-1 and TRBJ2-2, with TRBD1 matching 8 bases. Germline V gene sequence: CDR1 SQVTM, CDR2 ANQGSEA. This CDR3 is 14 amino acids long. The CDR3 region has the DNA TGCACCGTAACAGGACAGGGTAACACCGGGGAGCTGTTTTTT. It encodes CTVTGQGNTGELFF.

The rearrangement links TRBV11-2 to TRBJ1-1; 8 bases agree with TRBD1. J gave up 1 base and V 2 bases, and 3 bases lay outside the gene matches. This CDR3 has 15 amino acids. Looked up from germline, CDR1 is SGHAT and CDR2 is FQNNGV. The CDR3 coding sequence is TGTGCCAGCAGCTTATATCAGGGGGCGAACACTGAAGCTTTCTTT. Residues: CASSLYQGANTEAFF.

Comments on this clone: At one end, the junction sequence differs from germline, possibly due to a read error. The rearrangement joins TRBV12-5 to TRBJ2-2; 7 bases align to TRBD1. Per the germline V gene, CDR1 is LGHNT and CDR2 is FRNRAP. The CDR3 consists of 18 residues. Here the CDR3 reads CASSLVLTGQSGTGELFF. As DNA, the CDR3 is TGTGCTAGTAGTTTGGTTCTAACGGGACAGTCCGGCACCGGGGAGCTGTTTTTT.

This chain uses TRBV7-9 with TRBJ2-7; D is unclear. CDR1 and CDR2 from the germline V gene are SEHNR and FQNEAQ (reference sequence). V was shortened by 5 bases and J by 3 bases, with 5 bases between the two germline ends. The length of the CDR3 is 11 residues. The CDR3 is CASSADYEQYF. The CDR3 nucleotides read TGTGCCAGCAGCGCAGACTACGAGCAGTACTTC.

In nucleotides, the CDR3 is TGTGCCAGCAGCGCAATACGGGGGACCTACAATGAGCAGTTCTTC. It yields the protein CASSAIRGTYNEQFF. The rearrangement uses TRBV9 and TRBJ2-1; a possible D gene is TRBD2 (6 bases). CDR1 and CDR2 (germline): SGDLS, YYNGEE. The CDR3 contains 15 residues. Between the trimmed V and J ends, which lost 3 bases and 2 bases, there was a span of 12 bases.

The chain carries TRBV4-2 and TRBJ1-6; a weak D match, TRBD1 (5 bases). CDR3 length: 19 amino acids. Germline V gives CDR1 LGHNA, CDR2 YNFKEQ. Trimming shortened V by 0 bases and J by 0 bases, and 15 bases separated the two germline ends. The CDR3 DNA is TGTGCCAGCAGCCAAGATTGGGACGCCGAAAGCTCCTATAATTCACCCCTCCACTTT. Encoded protein: CASSQDWDAESSYNSPLHF.

This chain's CDR3 is CASSLGPAGSLGEQYF. The CDR3 DNA follows: TGTGCCAGCAGCTTAGGTCCGGCAGGATCCCTCGGCGAGCAGTACTTC. The rearrangement joins TRBV7-8 to TRBJ2-7; D remains ambiguous. There are 16 residues in the CDR3. Germline loops: CDR1 SGHVS, CDR2 FQNEAQ. V lost 1 base to trimming and J lost 6 bases, with 19 bases between them.

This chain links TRBV27 with TRBJ2-1, with D possibly being TRBD2 (7 bases). Deletions cut 3 bases from V and 8 bases from J, with 11 bases between. CDR1 is MNHEY, CDR2 SMNVEV, per germline (reference sequence). CDR3 length: 13 residues. This CDR3 is CASSFGGGYEQFF. CDR3 nucleotides: TGTGCCAGCAGTTTTGGGGGGGGCTATGAGCAGTTCTTC.

CDR3 DNA: TGTGCCAGCAGCCAAGGGTGGAGAACTGAAGCTTTCTTT. The encoded protein is CASSQGWRTEAFF. The chain has TRBV5-4 and TRBJ1-1; D unresolved. This CDR3 has 13 amino acids. Trimming stripped 4 bases from V and 5 bases from J, with 12 bases between. Germline V gene lookup returns CDR1 SGHNT and CDR2 YYREEE (reference sequence).

This clone was counted once. This chain uses TRBV9 with TRBJ2-1, with D tentatively TRBD2 (6 bases). The germline gives CDR1 SGDLS, CDR2 YYNGEE. This CDR3 region has 15 residues. Trimming stripped 5 bases from V and 7 bases from J, with 19 bases between. The CDR3 here is CASSWDSENQNEQFF. CDR3 in DNA: TGTGCCAGCAGTTGGGACTCCGAAAACCAAAATGAGCAGTTCTTC.

The chain links TRBV5-6 to TRBJ2-2; no reliable D call. Germline values: CDR1 SGHDT, CDR2 YYEEEE. V was pared by 4 bases and J by 2 bases, with 15 bases between. The CDR3 is made up of 16 amino acids. This CDR3 reads CASSPFLLSNTGELFF. In DNA form, the CDR3 reads TGTGCCAGCAGCCCTTTTCTGTTAAGTAACACCGGGGAGCTGTTTTTT.

The J gene is TRBJ2-3, the V gene TRBV4-1; 7 positions agree with TRBD2. The CDR3 is 14 residues long. V was pared by 4 bases and J by 3 bases, with 4 bases of the junction left unmatched. Germline-derived CDR1 and CDR2 are MGHRA and YSYEKL. The CDR3 region is CASSPWEGTDTQYF. CDR3 in DNA: TGCGCCAGCAGCCCGTGGGAGGGAACAGATACGCAGTATTTT.

This chain links TRBV7-9 with TRBJ2-1; D not resolved. The length of the CDR3 is 12 residues. V shed 4 bases and J shed 8 bases, with 9 bases lying between them. Germline lookup yields CDR1 SEHNR and CDR2 FQNEAQ (reference sequence). This CDR3 is CASSSVPHEQFF. The CDR3 DNA reads TGTGCCAGCAGCTCGGTCCCCCATGAGCAGTTCTTC.

V and J are TRBV7-2 and TRBJ1-3, with D unresolved. The CDR3 spans 13 residues. In germline, CDR1 is SGHTA, CDR2 FQGNSA. V was trimmed by 3 bases and J by 4 bases, leaving 7 bases between them. The CDR3 DNA sequence: TGTGCCAGCAGCTTTTGGAGCGGAAACACCATATATTTT. Protein sequence: CASSFWSGNTIYF.

V is TRBV11-2 and J is TRBJ2-3; weak D call: TRBD2 (6 bases). This CDR3 has 15 residues. V was shortened by 4 bases and J by 0 bases, with 11 bases between the two germline ends. The germline gives CDR1 SGHAT, CDR2 FQNNGV. In DNA form, the CDR3 reads TGTGCCAGCAGCTACTTGCGGGGAAGCACAGATACGCAGTATTTT. It translates to CASSYLRGSTDTQYF.

The genes are TRBV7-3 and TRBJ1-1; TRBD1 agrees at 8 bases. CDR1 and CDR2 (germline): SGHTA, FQGTGA. After removal of 5 bases from V and 4 bases from J, the junction contained 6 bases not matched to a gene. CDR3 length equals 14 residues. The DNA for the CDR3 is TGTGCCAGCAGCCCGCAGGGGGCGGGCACTGAAGCTTTCTTT. Translation: CASSPQGAGTEAFF.

The sample holds one count of this clone. The chain joins TRBV13 to TRBJ1-1; tentatively, D is TRBD1 (5 bases). V lost 5 bases and J lost 8, with 9 bases in between. The CDR3 is 11 amino acids. Germline V gene data show CDR1 as PRHDT and CDR2 as FYEKMQ (reference sequence). CDR3 amino acids: CASSDRTEAFF. CDR3 bases: TGTGCCAGCAGCGACCGGACAGAAGCTTTCTTT.

The V and J genes are TRBV7-8 and TRBJ2-1; 7 nucleotides align to TRBD2. Germline loops: CDR1 SGHVS, CDR2 FQNEAQ. J lost 6 bases, V lost 1 base, and 0 bases had no gene match. The CDR3 spans 13 residues. The CDR3 is CASSLGTSNEQFF. DNA for the CDR3: TGTGCCAGCAGCTTAGGGACTAGCAATGAGCAGTTCTTC.

This chain links TRBV4-1 with TRBJ2-3; D is unclear. CDR3 length equals 16 residues. Trimming left V 4 bases short and J 0 bases short, with 14 bases between. CDR1 and CDR2 (germline): MGHRA, YSYEKL. As DNA, the CDR3 is TGCGCCAGCAGCCTCGTGGGCCGAACTAGCACAGATACGCAGTATTTT. Protein: CASSLVGRTSTDTQYF.

J is TRBJ2-5 and V is TRBV20-1, with no clear D. V dropped 3 bases and J dropped 5 bases, with 4 bases sitting between them. The length of the CDR3 is 10 residues. Germline CDR1 reads DFQATT; CDR2 reads SNEGSKA (reference sequence). CDR3 in amino acids: CSARGETQYF. CDR3 bases: TGCAGTGCTAGGGGGGAGACCCAGTACTTC.

The chain combines TRBV7-9 with TRBJ2-3; D gene unclear. Deletions cut 3 bases from V and 2 bases from J, with 9 bases between. The germline V gene has CDR1 SEHNR and CDR2 FQNEAQ (reference sequence). CDR3 length equals 14 residues. In nucleotides, the CDR3 is TGTGCCAGCAGCTTTGGGGATTTCACAGATACGCAGTATTTT. Residues: CASSFGDFTDTQYF.

The genes are TRBV5-8 and TRBJ2-5; 8 nucleotides line up with TRBD2. The V gene end was trimmed by 0 bases and the J gene end by 4 bases; junction bases not matched to a gene: 2. The CDR3 is made up of 14 amino acids. CDR1 is SGHTS, CDR2 YDEGEE, per germline. The CDR3 DNA reads as TGTGCCAGCAGCTTGGGACTAGCGATAGAGACCCAGTACTTC. This codes for CASSLGLAIETQYF. The full variable domain, in which reference TRBV5-8 and TRBJ2-5 provide the parts outside the CDR3, is EAGVTQSPTHLIKTRGQQATLRCSPISGHTSVYWYQQALGLGLQFLLWYDEGEERNRGNFPPRFSGRQFPNYSSELNVNALELEDSALYLCASSLGLAIETQYFGPGTRLLVL.

The V gene is TRBV7-6, the J gene TRBJ2-2; no clear D gene. Germline V gene sequence: CDR1 SGHVS, CDR2 FNYEAQ. The CDR3 is made up of 12 amino acids. Deletions cut 8 bases from V and 5 bases from J, with 9 bases between. CDR3 residues: CASEAGTGELFF. The CDR3 region has the DNA TGTGCCAGCGAAGCCGGGACCGGGGAGCTGTTTTTT. The full variable domain, with the rest looked up from reference TRBV7-6 and TRBJ2-2, is GAGVSQSPRYKVTKRGQDVALRCDPISGHVSLYWYRQALGQGPEFLTYFNYEAQQDKSGLPNDRFSAERPEGSISTLTIQRTEQRDSAMYRCASEAGTGELFFGEGSRLTVL.

This chain uses TRBV7-8 with TRBJ2-7; 8 bases map to TRBD2. The CDR3 runs to 13 residues. Germline V gene data show CDR1 as SGHVS and CDR2 as FQNEAQ. The trim removed 5 bases at V and 6 bases at J, leaving 6 bases unmatched. CDR3 region: CASSPVAGGEQYF. The CDR3 DNA sequence: TGTGCCAGCAGCCCCGTGGCGGGGGGCGAGCAGTACTTC.

The chain has TRBV4-1 and TRBJ1-5; a possible D gene is TRBD1 (6 bases). The CDR3 spans 17 residues. V was clipped by 1 base and J by 0 bases, with 13 bases between them. From germline, CDR1 is MGHRA and CDR2 YSYEKL. CDR3 sequence reads: CASSQVPTGDSNQPQHF. DNA of the CDR3: TGCGCCAGCAGCCAAGTCCCGACAGGCGATAGCAATCAGCCCCAGCATTTT.

V usage is TRBV5-1 and J usage is TRBJ2-2; perhaps D is TRBD1 or TRBD2 (5 bases each). V lost 2 bases and J lost 5, with 13 bases in between. The CDR3 length is 15 residues. Germline-derived CDR1 and CDR2 are SGHRS and YFSETQ. As DNA, the CDR3 is TGCGCCAGCAGCTTCAAGGGGACCTCAACCGGGGAGCTGTTTTTT. Protein: CASSFKGTSTGELFF.

The genes are TRBV27 and TRBJ2-1; D might be TRBD1 (6 bases). The CDR3 has 15 amino acids. Germline V gene lookup returns CDR1 MNHEY and CDR2 SMNVEV (reference sequence). Trimming took 7 bases from V and 7 from J, leaving 20 bases between them. The CDR3 DNA sequence: TGTGCCAGCAATTGGGTACAGGGCCTTCGGAATGAGCAGTTCTTC. Protein sequence: CASNWVQGLRNEQFF.

The rearrangement joins TRBV19 to TRBJ1-1; 11 positions agree with TRBD1. Germline V CDR1 and CDR2: LNHDA, SQIVND (reference sequence). The CDR3 sequence is 15 residues long. Trimming removed 5 bases from V and 5 bases from J; junction bases left unmatched: 7. As DNA, the CDR3 is TGTGCCAGTAGTCGCGGGACAGGGGGTCATACTGAAGCTTTCTTT. Translating gives CASSRGTGGHTEAFF.

The chain combines TRBV7-8 with TRBJ2-1; D possibly matches TRBD1 or TRBD2 (5 bases each). The CDR3 is made up of 14 amino acids. Germline values: CDR1 SGHVS, CDR2 FQNEAQ. V lost 10 bases and J lost 8, with 21 bases in between. In DNA, the CDR3 is TGTGCCACACAGTCGGGACCCCCGCCCGATGAGCAGTTCTTC. Protein product: CATQSGPPPDEQFF.